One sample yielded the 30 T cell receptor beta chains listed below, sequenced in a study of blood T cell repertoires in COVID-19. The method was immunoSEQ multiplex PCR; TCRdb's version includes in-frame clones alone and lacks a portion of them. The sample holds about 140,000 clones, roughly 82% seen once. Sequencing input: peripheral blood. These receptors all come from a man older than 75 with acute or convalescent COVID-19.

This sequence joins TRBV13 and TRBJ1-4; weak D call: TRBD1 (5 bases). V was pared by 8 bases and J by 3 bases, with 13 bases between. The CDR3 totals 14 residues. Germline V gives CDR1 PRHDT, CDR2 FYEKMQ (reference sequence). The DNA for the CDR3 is TGTGCCAGCGCCCGGAGGGGACCTAATGAAAAACTGTTTTTT. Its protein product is CASARRGPNEKLFF. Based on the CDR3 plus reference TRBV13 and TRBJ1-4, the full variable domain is AAGVIQSPRHLIKEKRETATLKCYPIPRHDTVYWYQQGPGQDPQFLISFYEKMQSDKGSIPDRFSAQQFSDYHSELNMSSLELGDSALYFCASARRGPNEKLFFGSGTQLSVL.

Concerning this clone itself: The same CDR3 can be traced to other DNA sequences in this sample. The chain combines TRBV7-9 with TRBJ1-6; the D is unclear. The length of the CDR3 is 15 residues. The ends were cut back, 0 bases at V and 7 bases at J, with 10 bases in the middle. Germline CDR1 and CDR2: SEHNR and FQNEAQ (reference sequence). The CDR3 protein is CASSLALGPNSPLHF. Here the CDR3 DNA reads TGTGCCAGCAGCTTAGCGCTGGGCCCGAATTCACCCCTCCACTTT.

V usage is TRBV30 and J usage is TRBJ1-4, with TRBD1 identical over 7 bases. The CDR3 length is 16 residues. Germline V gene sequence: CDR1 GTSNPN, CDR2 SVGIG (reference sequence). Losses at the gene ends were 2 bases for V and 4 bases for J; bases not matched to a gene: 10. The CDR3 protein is CAWSNAVGQNNEKLFF. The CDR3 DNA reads TGTGCCTGGAGTAATGCAGTGGGACAGAATAATGAAAAACTGTTTTTT.

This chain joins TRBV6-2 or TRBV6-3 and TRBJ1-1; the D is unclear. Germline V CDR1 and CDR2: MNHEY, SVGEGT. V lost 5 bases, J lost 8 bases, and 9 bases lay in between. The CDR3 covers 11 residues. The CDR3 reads CASSPGREAFF. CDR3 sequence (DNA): TGTGCCAGCAGTCCCGGGAGAGAAGCTTTCTTT.

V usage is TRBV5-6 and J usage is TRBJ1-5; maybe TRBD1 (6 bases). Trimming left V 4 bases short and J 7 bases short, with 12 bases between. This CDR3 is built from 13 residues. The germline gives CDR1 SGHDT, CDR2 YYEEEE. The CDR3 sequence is CASSKQQGQPQHF. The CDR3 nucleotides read TGTGCCAGCAGCAAACAACAGGGACAGCCCCAGCATTTT.

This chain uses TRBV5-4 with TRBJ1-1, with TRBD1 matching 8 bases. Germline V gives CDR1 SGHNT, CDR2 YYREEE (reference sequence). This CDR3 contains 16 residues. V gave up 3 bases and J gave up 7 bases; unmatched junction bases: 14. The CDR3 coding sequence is TGTGCCAGCAGCTCACGTTCGGTTGATGGGACAGGTGAAGCTTTCTTT. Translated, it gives CASSSRSVDGTGEAFF. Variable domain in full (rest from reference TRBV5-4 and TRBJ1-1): ETGVTQSPTHLIKTRGQQVTLRCSSQSGHNTVSWYQQALGQGPQFIFQYYREEENGRGNFPPRFSGLQFPNYSSELNVNALELDDSALYLCASSSRSVDGTGEAFFGQGTRLTVV.

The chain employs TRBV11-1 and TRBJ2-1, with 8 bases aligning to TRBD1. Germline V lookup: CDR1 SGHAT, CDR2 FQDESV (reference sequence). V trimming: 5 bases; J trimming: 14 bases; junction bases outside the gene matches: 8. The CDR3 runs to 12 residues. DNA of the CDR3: TGTGCCAGCAGCCCAGGGGGGACAGGCAAGTTCTTC. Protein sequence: CASSPGGTGKFF.

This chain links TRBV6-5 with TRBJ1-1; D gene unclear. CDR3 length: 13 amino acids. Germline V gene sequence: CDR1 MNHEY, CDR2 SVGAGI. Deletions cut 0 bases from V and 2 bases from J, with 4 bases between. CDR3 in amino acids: CASSYSANTEAFF. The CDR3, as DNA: TGTGCCAGCAGTTACTCGGCAAACACTGAAGCTTTCTTT.

This CDR3 is CATSIRGGSGGSGTQYF. CDR3 bases: TGTGCCACCAGTATAAGGGGAGGGAGCGGGGGCTCGGGGACCCAGTACTTC. The chain links TRBV24-1 to TRBJ2-5; 8 bases are a match to TRBD2. There are 17 residues in the CDR3. Per germline, CDR1 KGHDR and CDR2 SFDVKD. Unmatched junction bases numbered 18, after V lost 6 bases and J lost 7 bases.

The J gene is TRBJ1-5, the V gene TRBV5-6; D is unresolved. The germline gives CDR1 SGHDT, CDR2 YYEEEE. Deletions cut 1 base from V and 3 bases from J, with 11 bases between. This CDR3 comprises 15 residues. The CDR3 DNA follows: TGTGCCAGCAGCTTGCGGGAACAGTACAATCAGCCCCAGCATTTT. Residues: CASSLREQYNQPQHF.

CDR3 in amino acids: CASSRDSYGYTF. The CDR3, as DNA: TGTGCCAGCAGCCGGGACAGCTATGGCTACACCTTC. The chain links TRBV7-9 to TRBJ1-2, with TRBD1 matching over 7 bases. The V segment lost 5 bases and the J segment 4 bases; nucleotides outside the gene matches: 1. Germline CDR1 SEHNR, CDR2 FQNEAQ (reference sequence). CDR3 length equals 12 residues.

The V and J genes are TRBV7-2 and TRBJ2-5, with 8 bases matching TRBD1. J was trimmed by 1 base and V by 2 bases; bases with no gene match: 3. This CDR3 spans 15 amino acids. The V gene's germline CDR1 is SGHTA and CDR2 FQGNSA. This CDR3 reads CASSLLGQGQETQYF. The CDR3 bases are TGTGCCAGCAGCTTACTTGGACAGGGCCAAGAGACCCAGTACTTC.

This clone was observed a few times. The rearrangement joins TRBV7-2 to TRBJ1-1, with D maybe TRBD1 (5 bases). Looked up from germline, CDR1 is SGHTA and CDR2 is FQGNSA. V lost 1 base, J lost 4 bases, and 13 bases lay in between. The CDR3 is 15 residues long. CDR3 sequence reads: CASSLVGGVSTEAFF. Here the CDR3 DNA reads TGTGCCAGCAGCTTAGTCGGAGGGGTGAGCACTGAAGCTTTCTTT.

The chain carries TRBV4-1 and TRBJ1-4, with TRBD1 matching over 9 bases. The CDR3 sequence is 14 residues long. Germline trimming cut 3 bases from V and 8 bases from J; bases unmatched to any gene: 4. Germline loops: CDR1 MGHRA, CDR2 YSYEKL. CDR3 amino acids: CASSQDRGWEKLFF. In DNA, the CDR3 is TGCGCCAGCAGCCAGGACAGGGGATGGGAAAAACTGTTTTTT.

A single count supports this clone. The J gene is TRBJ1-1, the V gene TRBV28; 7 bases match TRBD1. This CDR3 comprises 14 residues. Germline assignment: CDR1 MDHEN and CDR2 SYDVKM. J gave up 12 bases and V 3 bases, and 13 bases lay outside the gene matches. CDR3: CASSFHRQGSETFF. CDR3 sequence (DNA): TGTGCCAGCAGTTTCCATCGACAGGGTTCGGAAACTTTCTTT. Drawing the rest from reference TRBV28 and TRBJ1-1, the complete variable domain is DVKVTQSSRYLVKRTGEKVFLECVQDMDHENMFWYRQDPGLGLRLIYFSYDVKMKEKGDIPEGYSVSREKKERFSLILESASTNQTSMYLCASSFHRQGSETFFGQGTRLTVV.

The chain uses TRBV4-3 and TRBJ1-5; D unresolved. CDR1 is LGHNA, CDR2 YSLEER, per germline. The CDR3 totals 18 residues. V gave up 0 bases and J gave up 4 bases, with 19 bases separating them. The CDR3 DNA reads TGCGCCAGCAGCCAAGATCTAGAAGGTAAAAAACCAAATCAGCCCCAGCATTTT. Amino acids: CASSQDLEGKKPNQPQHF.

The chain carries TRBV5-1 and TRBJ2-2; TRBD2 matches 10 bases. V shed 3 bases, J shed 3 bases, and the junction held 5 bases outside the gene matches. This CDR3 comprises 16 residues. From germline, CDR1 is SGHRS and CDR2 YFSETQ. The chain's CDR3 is CASSSLAGGDTGELFF. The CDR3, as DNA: TGCGCCAGCAGCTCGTTAGCGGGGGGAGACACCGGGGAGCTGTTTTTT.

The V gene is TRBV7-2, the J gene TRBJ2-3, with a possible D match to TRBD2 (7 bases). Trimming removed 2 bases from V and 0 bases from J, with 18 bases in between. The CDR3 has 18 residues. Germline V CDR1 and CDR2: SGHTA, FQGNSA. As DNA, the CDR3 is TGTGCCAGCAGCTTATGGGCGGGGGCCCTCTATAGCACAGATACGCAGTATTTT. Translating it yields CASSLWAGALYSTDTQYF.

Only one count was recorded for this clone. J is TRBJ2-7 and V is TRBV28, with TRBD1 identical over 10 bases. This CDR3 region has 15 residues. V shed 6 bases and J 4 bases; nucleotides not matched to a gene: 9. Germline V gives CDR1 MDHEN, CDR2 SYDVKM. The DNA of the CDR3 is TGTGCCAGCAGGAGATGGACAGGGGGATCGTACGAGCAGTACTTC. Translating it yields CASRRWTGGSYEQYF.

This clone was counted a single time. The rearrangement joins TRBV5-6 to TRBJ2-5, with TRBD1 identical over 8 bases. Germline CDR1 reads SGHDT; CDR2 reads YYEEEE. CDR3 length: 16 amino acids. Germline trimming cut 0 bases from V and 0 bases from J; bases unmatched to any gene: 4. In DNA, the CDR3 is TGTGCCAGCAGCTTGGGACAGGGGCTGTACCAAGAGACCCAGTACTTC. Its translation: CASSLGQGLYQETQYF.

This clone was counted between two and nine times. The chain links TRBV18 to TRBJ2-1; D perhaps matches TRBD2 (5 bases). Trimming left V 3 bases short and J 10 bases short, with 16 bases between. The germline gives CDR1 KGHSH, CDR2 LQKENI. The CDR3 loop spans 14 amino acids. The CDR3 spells CASSPLARGGEQFF. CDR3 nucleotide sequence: TGTGCCAGCTCACCCCTTGCTCGGGGTGGAGAGCAGTTCTTC.

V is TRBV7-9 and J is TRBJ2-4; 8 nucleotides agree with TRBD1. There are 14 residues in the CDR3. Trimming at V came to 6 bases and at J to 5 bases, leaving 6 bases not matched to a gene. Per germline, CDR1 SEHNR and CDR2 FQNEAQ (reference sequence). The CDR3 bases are TGTGCCAGCAGGTCAGGGGGCCAGGAAAACATTCAGTACTTC. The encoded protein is CASRSGGQENIQYF.

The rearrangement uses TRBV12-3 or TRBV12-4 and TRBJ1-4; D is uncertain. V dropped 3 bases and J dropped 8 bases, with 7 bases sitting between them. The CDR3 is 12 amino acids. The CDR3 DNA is TGTGCCAGCAGTTTTGCCCTAGAAAAACTGTTTTTT. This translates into CASSFALEKLFF.

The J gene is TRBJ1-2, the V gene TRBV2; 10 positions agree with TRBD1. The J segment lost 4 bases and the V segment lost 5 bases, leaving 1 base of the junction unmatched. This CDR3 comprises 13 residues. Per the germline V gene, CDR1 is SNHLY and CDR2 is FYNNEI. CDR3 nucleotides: TGTGCCAGCAGTAGGACAGGGGGCTATGGCTACACCTTC. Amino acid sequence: CASSRTGGYGYTF. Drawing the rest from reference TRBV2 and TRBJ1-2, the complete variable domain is EPEVTQTPSHQVTQMGQEVILRCVPISNHLYFYWYRQILGQKVEFLVSFYNNEISEKSEIFDDQFSVERPDGSNFTLKIRSTKLEDSAMYFCASSRTGGYGYTFGSGTRLTVV.

CDR3: CASSLTDSGNTIYF. DNA for the CDR3: TGTGCCAGCAGCCTGACAGACTCTGGAAACACCATATATTTT. The chain uses TRBV11-2 and TRBJ1-3; the D gene is possibly TRBD1 (5 bases). The length of the CDR3 is 14 residues. Germline CDR1 reads SGHAT; CDR2 reads FQNNGV. Trimming stripped 5 bases from V and 0 bases from J, with 8 bases between.

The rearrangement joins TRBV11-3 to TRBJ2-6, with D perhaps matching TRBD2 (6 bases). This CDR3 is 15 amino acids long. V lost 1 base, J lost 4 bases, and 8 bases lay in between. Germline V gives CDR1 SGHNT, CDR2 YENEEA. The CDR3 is CASSLGGDGANVLTF. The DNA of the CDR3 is TGTGCCAGCAGCTTAGGGGGGGACGGGGCCAACGTCCTGACTTTC.

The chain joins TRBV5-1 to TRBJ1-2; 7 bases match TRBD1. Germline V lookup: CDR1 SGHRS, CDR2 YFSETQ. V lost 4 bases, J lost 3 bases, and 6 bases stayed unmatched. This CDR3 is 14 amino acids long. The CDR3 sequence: CASSLTGTDYGYTF. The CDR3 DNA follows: TGCGCCAGCAGCCTAACCGGGACAGACTATGGCTACACCTTC.

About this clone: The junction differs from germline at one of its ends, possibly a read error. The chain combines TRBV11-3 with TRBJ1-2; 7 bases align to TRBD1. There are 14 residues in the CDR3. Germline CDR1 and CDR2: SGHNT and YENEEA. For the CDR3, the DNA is TGTGCCAGCAGTCTTACCGGGACAGCGAAAAGGTTGAGCTTC. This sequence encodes CASSLTGTAKRLSF.

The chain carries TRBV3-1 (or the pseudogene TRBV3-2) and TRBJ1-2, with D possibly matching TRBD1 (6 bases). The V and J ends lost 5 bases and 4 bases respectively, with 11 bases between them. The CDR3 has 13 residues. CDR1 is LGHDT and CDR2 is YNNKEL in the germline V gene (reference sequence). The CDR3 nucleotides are TGTGCCAGCAGCTCGACAGGACTCTATGGCTACACCTTC. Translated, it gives CASSSTGLYGYTF.

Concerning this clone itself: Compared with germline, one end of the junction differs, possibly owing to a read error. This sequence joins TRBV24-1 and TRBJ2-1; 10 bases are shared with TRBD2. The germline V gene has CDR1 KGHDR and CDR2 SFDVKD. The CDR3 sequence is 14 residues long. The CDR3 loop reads CATRDSSGGDEQFF. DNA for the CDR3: TGTGCCACCAGGGATTCTAGCGGGGGAGATGAGCAGTTCTTC.